The clone carrying this TCR beta chain was observed many times. This entry is derived from a study of Graves' ophthalmopathy and Graves' hyperthyroidism. V was shortened by 6 bases and J by 0 bases, with 9 bases between the two germline ends. The length of the CDR3 is 14 residues. Germline V CDR1 and CDR2: MNHEY, SMNVEV (reference sequence). RNA transcripts were the source from which TCR beta CDR3 regions were amplified. HTBI-primed first-round RT-PCR preceded second-round multiplex PCR. TCRdb processed the multiplex PCR reads anew with MiXCR; each CDR3 protein has one entry. The sample holds approximately 210,000 distinct CDR3 sequences; approximately 21% are singletons and the top ten take roughly 42%.

The chain employs TRBV27 and TRBJ1-5; D might be TRBD1 (5 bases). Sequencing was done on a sample of peripheral blood. The sequence derives from a woman aged 45-60 years with Graves' ophthalmopathy. This CDR3 is CASRRQYSNQPQHF. DNA for the CDR3: TGTGCCAGCAGGCGACAGTATAGCAATCAGCCCCAGCATTTT.